The 22 T cell receptor beta chains listed next were all sequenced from one sample in a study of blood T cell repertoires in COVID-19. Clones were sequenced by immunoSEQ multiplex PCR, and TCRdb holds only the in-frame ones, with some missing. Here the sample spans a few hundred thousand clones, more than 75% being singletons. The specimen sequenced was peripheral blood. The source is a man aged 40-49 years with active or convalescent COVID-19.

The chain links TRBV7-9 to TRBJ1-5, with a weak D call TRBD1 (6 bases). CDR3 length: 15 amino acids. Deletions cut 5 bases from V and 0 bases from J, with 11 bases between. Per the germline V gene, CDR1 is SEHNR and CDR2 is FQNEAQ (reference sequence). The CDR3 region has the DNA TGTGCCAGCAGCCAAGGGGGATATAGCAATCAGCCCCAGCATTTT. Translating gives CASSQGGYSNQPQHF. The full variable domain, completed using reference TRBV7-9 and TRBJ1-5, is DTGVSQNPRHKITKRGQNVTFRCDPISEHNRLYWYRQTLGQGPEFLTYFQNEAQLEKSRLLSDRFSAERPKGSFSTLEIQRTEQGDSAMYLCASSQGGYSNQPQHFGDGTRLSIL.

V is TRBV9 and J is TRBJ2-2; TRBD2 matches 15 bases. With 4 bases clipped from V and 4 bases from J, the junction kept 8 bases outside the gene matches. Germline V lookup: CDR1 SGDLS, CDR2 YYNGEE. This CDR3 has 18 amino acids. CDR3 protein: CASSQWGTSGGPTGELFF. CDR3 nucleotides: TGTGCCAGCAGCCAGTGGGGGACTAGCGGGGGGCCCACCGGGGAGCTGTTTTTT.

The chain links TRBV6-5 to TRBJ2-1, with 9 bases matching TRBD2. V was clipped by 6 bases and J by 6 bases; unmatched bases: 6. The CDR3 is 14 residues long. The germline gives CDR1 MNHEY, CDR2 SVGAGI. This chain's CDR3 is CASRWREGLNEQFF. The CDR3 DNA follows: TGTGCCAGCAGGTGGCGGGAGGGCCTCAATGAGCAGTTCTTC.

V usage is TRBV5-6 and J usage is TRBJ1-6; TRBD1 might be the D (6 bases). This CDR3 spans 14 amino acids. V lost 2 bases and J lost 7, with 10 bases in between. Germline CDR1 SGHDT, CDR2 YYEEEE. CDR3 residues: CASSLTQGNSPLHF. The CDR3 region has the DNA TGTGCCAGCAGCTTAACGCAGGGGAATTCACCCCTCCACTTT.

This clone was seen a single time. This sequence joins TRBV28 and TRBJ1-6, with no clear D. The CDR3 is 14 amino acids. Germline loops: CDR1 MDHEN, CDR2 SYDVKM. With 7 bases removed from V and 3 bases from J, the gap between germline ends came to 10 bases. The CDR3 sequence is CASNPGLYNSPLHF. The CDR3 nucleotides are TGTGCCAGCAACCCAGGCCTCTATAATTCACCCCTCCACTTT.

This chain joins TRBV7-6 and TRBJ2-7, with 11 bases that match TRBD2. CDR1 is SGHVS, CDR2 FNYEAQ, per germline. Trimming took 3 bases from V and 4 from J; bases not matched to a gene: 5. The CDR3 runs to 15 residues. Written as DNA, the CDR3 is TGTGCCAGCAGCTTGTTACTAGCGGGGGAATACGAGCAGTACTTC. Its translation is CASSLLLAGEYEQYF.

This clone occurred a few times. V gene TRBV5-1 combines with J gene TRBJ2-1, with 9 nucleotides matching TRBD2. V shed 0 bases and J 5 bases; nucleotides not matched to a gene: 6. The V gene's germline CDR1 is SGHRS and CDR2 YFSETQ. There are 16 residues in the CDR3. CDR3 sequence reads: CASSLGGLAFDNEQFF. The CDR3 coding sequence is TGCGCCAGCAGCTTGGGGGGACTAGCCTTCGACAATGAGCAGTTCTTC.

The chain has TRBV7-9 and TRBJ1-6, with TRBD1 matching 10 bases. The germline V gene has CDR1 SEHNR and CDR2 FQNEAQ (reference sequence). The CDR3 spans 14 residues. V shed 5 bases, J shed 6 bases, and the junction held 1 base outside the gene matches. The CDR3 region is CASSGDRGNSPLHF. CDR3 sequence (DNA): TGTGCCAGCAGCGGGGACAGGGGTAATTCACCCCTCCACTTT. Combining the CDR3 with reference TRBV7-9 and TRBJ1-6 gives the whole variable domain DTGVSQNPRHKITKRGQNVTFRCDPISEHNRLYWYRQTLGQGPEFLTYFQNEAQLEKSRLLSDRFSAERPKGSFSTLEIQRTEQGDSAMYLCASSGDRGNSPLHFGNGTRLTVT.

The V and J genes are TRBV29-1 and TRBJ2-7; 11 nucleotides match TRBD2. V lost 6 bases, J lost 4 bases, and 11 bases stayed unmatched. The CDR3 runs 15 residues. The germline gives CDR1 SQVTM, CDR2 ANQGSEA. For the CDR3, the DNA is TGCAGCGTGGAAACCACTAGCGGGAGAAAGTACGAGCAGTACTTC. It specifies CSVETTSGRKYEQYF.

The V call is TRBV10-1, the J call TRBJ2-7, with a weak D call TRBD1 (6 bases). Germline assignment: CDR1 WNHNN and CDR2 SYGVQD (reference sequence). V was cut by 0 bases and J by 5 bases, with 14 bases left in between. The CDR3 sequence is 15 residues long. The DNA of the CDR3 is TGCGCCAGCAGTGAGTCGTCCCAGGGGCGCAACGAGCAGTACTTC. Protein: CASSESSQGRNEQYF.

V and J are TRBV5-8 and TRBJ1-5, with 8 bases that match TRBD1. Germline V gives CDR1 SGHTS, CDR2 YDEGEE. After removal of 4 bases from V and 0 bases from J, the junction contained 12 bases not matched to a gene. The CDR3 is 18 residues long. The CDR3 bases are TGTGCCAGCAGCCACACACCCGTGACAGGGGCTAGCAATCAGCCCCAGCATTTT. Translation: CASSHTPVTGASNQPQHF.

The J gene is TRBJ2-7, the V gene TRBV19, with 8 bases fitting TRBD1. The CDR3 has 15 residues. Germline CDR1 reads LNHDA; CDR2 reads SQIVND (reference sequence). With 1 base clipped from V and 3 bases from J, the junction kept 5 bases outside the gene matches. The CDR3 here is CASSIAGGGSYEQYF. Written as DNA, the CDR3 is TGTGCCAGTAGTATAGCAGGGGGCGGCAGCTACGAGCAGTACTTC. Drawing the rest from reference TRBV19 and TRBJ2-7, the complete variable domain is DGGITQSPKYLFRKEGQNVTLSCEQNLNHDAMYWYRQDPGQGLRLIYYSQIVNDFQKGDIAEGYSVSREKKESFPLTVTSAQKNPTAFYLCASSIAGGGSYEQYFGPGTRLTVT.

The chain joins TRBV10-3 to TRBJ1-2; TRBD1 matches 8 bases. The germline V gene encodes CDR1 ENHRY and CDR2 SYGVKD. CDR3 size: 14 residues. V dropped 2 bases and J dropped 6; count of bases not matched to a gene: 5. CDR3 protein: CAISEPGQGDGYTF. CDR3 sequence (DNA): TGTGCCATCAGTGAGCCCGGACAGGGTGATGGCTACACCTTC.

As DNA, the CDR3 is TGTGCCTGGAGTGCCTCCGGGGAAAAACTGTTTTTT. Translating it yields CAWSASGEKLFF. The V call is TRBV30, the J call TRBJ1-4; D remains ambiguous. Between the trimmed V and J ends, which lost 1 base and 8 bases, there was a span of 8 bases. Germline CDR1 reads GTSNPN; CDR2 reads SVGIG (reference sequence). The CDR3 spans 12 residues.

V usage is TRBV6-4 and J usage is TRBJ1-3; TRBD1 matches at 7 bases. Trimming at V came to 3 bases and at J to 2 bases, leaving 13 bases not matched to a gene. Per the germline V gene, CDR1 is MRHNA and CDR2 is SNTAGT. The CDR3 extends over 18 amino acids. The CDR3 sequence: CASSEGDSVSTTGNTIYF. The CDR3 DNA follows: TGTGCCAGCAGTGAAGGGGACAGCGTCTCTACTACTGGAAACACCATATATTTT.

The chain links TRBV7-9 to TRBJ1-2, with 9 bases lining up with TRBD1. CDR1 and CDR2 (germline): SEHNR, FQNEAQ (reference sequence). The CDR3 totals 14 residues. J gave up 4 bases and V 2 bases, and 2 bases lay outside the gene matches. CDR3: CASSLTTGGYGYTF. The CDR3 nucleotides read TGTGCCAGCAGCTTAACGACAGGGGGCTATGGCTACACCTTC.

This chain joins TRBV28 and TRBJ1-4; 8 bases line up with TRBD1. The V and J ends lost 4 bases and 14 bases, in that order; junction bases with no gene match: 6. CDR1 is MDHEN and CDR2 is SYDVKM in the germline V gene. The CDR3 has 12 residues. The CDR3 DNA is TGTGCCAGCAGTTCATGGACAGGGCGGCTGTTTTTT. It specifies CASSSWTGRLFF.

This chain uses TRBV27 with TRBJ2-7; 7 bases are shared with TRBD1. CDR1 is MNHEY, CDR2 SMNVEV, per germline (reference sequence). The CDR3 runs to 13 residues. Unmatched junction bases numbered 3, after V lost 4 bases and J lost 3 bases. This CDR3 reads CASSSTGFYEQYF. CDR3 DNA sequence: TGTGCCAGCAGTTCGACAGGGTTCTACGAGCAGTACTTC.

The V call is TRBV27, the J call TRBJ1-1, with 7 positions matching TRBD1. CDR3 size: 15 residues. V was clipped by 5 bases and J by 4 bases; unmatched bases: 10. Germline V lookup: CDR1 MNHEY, CDR2 SMNVEV (reference sequence). CDR3 sequence: CASSPALTGPTEAFF. The CDR3 coding sequence is TGTGCCAGCAGTCCCGCCCTGACAGGGCCCACTGAAGCTTTCTTT.

CDR3 protein: CASSLNQPQHF. CDR3 sequence (DNA): TGTGCCAGCAGCCTTAATCAGCCCCAGCATTTT. The chain carries TRBV12-3 or TRBV12-4 and TRBJ1-5; the D is unclear. V lost 6 bases and J 4 bases, leaving 4 bases between the germline ends. The length of the CDR3 is 11 residues.

In this sample, this clone turned up once. The chain employs TRBV3-1 (or the pseudogene TRBV3-2) and TRBJ2-1; 13 bases align to TRBD2. The germline V gene has CDR1 LGHDT and CDR2 YNNKEL (reference sequence). The V and J ends lost 4 bases and 7 bases, in that order; junction bases with no gene match: 10. This CDR3 comprises 17 residues. This CDR3 reads CASSRTSGSPRSNEQFF. CDR3 bases: TGTGCCAGCAGCCGGACTAGCGGGAGCCCGCGCTCTAATGAGCAGTTCTTC.

The chain couples TRBV18 to TRBJ1-1, with 7 bases aligning to TRBD1. Germline assignment: CDR1 KGHSH and CDR2 LQKENI. The V gene end was trimmed by 4 bases and the J gene end by 6 bases; junction bases not matched to a gene: 8. The CDR3 is 14 amino acids. CDR3 bases: TGTGCCAGCTCACTGGGGACAGTGAGGCCTGAAGCTTTCTTT. This translates into CASSLGTVRPEAFF.